This is a list of T cell receptor beta chains from one sample in a study of blood T cell repertoires in COVID-19. Here immunoSEQ multiplex PCR was the method, and the copy in TCRdb shows in-frame clones only, minus some. Of around 110,000 clones listed, 82% are singletons. Sequenced sample: peripheral blood. These receptors were taken from a woman in her sixties or seventies with acute or convalescent COVID-19. CDR3s include the opening cysteine and the closing phenylalanine or tryptophan.

J,length,V,CDR3
TRBJ1-2,15,TRBV27,CASSYSGTFNYGYTF
TRBJ1-2,12,TRBV2,CASSEVRVGYTF
TRBJ2-7,16,TRBV7-2,CASSYVGSGLATKQYF
TRBJ2-1,15,TRBV25-1,CATGPGTVSRTEQFF
TRBJ2-1,10,TRBV7-8,CASGAGEQFF
TRBJ1-3,15,TRBV10-1,CASSESKGFGNTIYF
TRBJ1-5,15,TRBV10-3,CAISESATGVQPQHF
TRBJ1-6,14,TRBV5-5,CASSLWRGNSPLHF
TRBJ1-1,14,TRBV6-5,CASSSDRGSAEAFF
TRBJ2-7,13,TRBV7-9,CASSSQGWREQYF
TRBJ1-6,14,TRBV2,CASRTGVSESPLHF
TRBJ1-6,15,TRBV5-6,CASSFAGTGFSPLHF
TRBJ2-4,16,TRBV24-1,CATSDSPGLPENIQYF
TRBJ1-2,13,TRBV7-3,CASSLDSVSGYTF
TRBJ1-4,14,TRBV13,CASSSTELNEKLFF
TRBJ2-5,15,TRBV7-9,CASSPPWLAGETQYF
TRBJ1-4,14,TRBV6-5,CASSPGTGVEKLFF